The rows below give T cell receptor beta chains drawn from one sample of a study of cytomegalovirus exposure and HLA in healthy donors. Profiling relied on immunoSEQ multiplex PCR, and the TCRdb table lists in-frame clones only, not all of them. The sample lists about 140,000 clones, approximately 80% seen once, with approximately 1.5% in the top ten. Specimen: PBMCs. The receptors stem from a man aged 30 to 39 in good health and CMV-seropositive. Both conserved end residues are part of each CDR3. The order of the fields is V gene, clone size, D gene, J gene, CDR3 protein, CDR3 DNA. A D gene is named only where the DNA matches it firmly. Size is omitted from some rows. Given values are once, few, many or a class for expanded clones.

>TRBV19|.|TRBD1|TRBJ1-1
CASSVTGTGGTEAFF
TGTGCCAGTAGTGTAACCGGGACAGGGGGCACTGAAGCTTTCTTT
>TRBV9|.|.|TRBJ1-6
CASSVVVSRNNSPLHF
TGTGCCAGCAGCGTAGTGGTATCGAGGAACAATTCACCCCTCCACTTT
>TRBV12-2|.|.|TRBJ1-1
CASRLAGRGPTEAFF
TGTGCAAGTCGCTTAGCGGGCAGGGGTCCCACTGAAGCTTTCTTT
>TRBV12-5|few|TRBD1|TRBJ2-3
CASGSGTGVVDTQYF
TGTGCTAGTGGTTCCGGGACAGGGGTCGTTGATACGCAGTATTTT
>TRBV5-4|few|TRBD2|TRBJ2-7
CASGPGTSGTYEQYF
TGTGCCAGCGGGCCGGGGACTAGCGGTACCTACGAGCAGTACTTC
>TRBV16|few|.|TRBJ1-2
CASSHNRVPLYGYTF
TGTGCCAGCAGCCACAACAGGGTCCCTTTGTATGGCTACACCTTC
>TRBV28|.|TRBD2|TRBJ2-7
CASSSKGLALLGQYF
TGTGCCAGCAGTTCGAAAGGACTAGCGCTCCTAGGGCAGTACTTC
>TRBV5-3|.|.|TRBJ2-7
CARSHRSGAYEQYF
TGTGCCAGAAGCCACCGTAGCGGAGCCTACGAGCAGTACTTC
>TRBV6-4|.|TRBD1|TRBJ2-7
CASNRGKPVEQYF
TGTGCCAGCAACAGGGGCAAGCCGGTGGAGCAGTACTTC
>TRBV29-1|few|TRBD2|TRBJ2-1
CSVVASGRALRFDEQFF
TGCAGCGTTGTGGCTAGCGGGAGGGCCCTAAGATTCGATGAGCAGTTCTTC
>TRBV7-3|.|TRBD2|TRBJ2-2
CASSLTSGRARAGELFF
TGTGCCAGCAGCTTGACTAGCGGGAGGGCCAGAGCCGGGGAGCTGTTTTTT
>TRBV19|.|TRBD1|TRBJ1-5
CASSISTGASNQPQHF
TGTGCCAGTAGTATCTCGACAGGGGCGAGCAATCAGCCCCAGCATTTT
>TRBV4-1|few|.|TRBJ2-7
CASSQVSGGRGYEQYF
TGCGCCAGCAGCCAAGTATCCGGAGGACGGGGCTACGAGCAGTACTTC
>TRBV7-3|.|.|TRBJ2-1
CASSPAPGNEQFF
TGTGCCAGCAGCCCTGCTCCAGGGAATGAGCAGTTCTTC
>TRBV28|.|TRBD2|TRBJ2-7
CASRLGREWREQYF
TGTGCCAGCAGGTTGGGGCGGGAGTGGCGCGAGCAGTACTTC
>TRBV27|.|.|TRBJ1-6
CASSPPAAANSPLHF
TGTGCCAGCAGTCCGCCCGCAGCGGCTAATTCACCCCTCCACTTT
>TRBV6-5|few|TRBD1|TRBJ1-6
CASSYEQGQNSPLHF
TGTGCCAGCAGTTACGAACAGGGGCAAAATTCACCCCTCCACTTT
>TRBV7-8|.|.|TRBJ1-1
CASSRMGQMNTEAFF
TGTGCCAGCAGCCGAATGGGGCAGATGAACACTGAAGCTTTCTTT
>TRBV7-9|.|.|TRBJ1-5
CSSSLAHGNQPQHF
TGTTCCAGCAGCTTGGCTCACGGCAATCAGCCCCAGCATTTT
>TRBV6-1|.|.|TRBJ2-2
CASSEVVGGNTGELFF
TGTGCCAGCAGTGAAGTGGTTGGAGGGAACACCGGGGAGCTGTTTTTT
>TRBV27|.|TRBD2|TRBJ2-1
CASSPRLAAGNEQFF
TGTGCCAGCAGTCCAAGACTAGCGGCGGGGAATGAGCAGTTCTTC
>TRBV6-5|.|TRBD1|TRBJ1-6
CASSYGDRQNSPLHF
TGTGCCAGCAGTTACGGGGACAGACAAAATTCACCCCTCCACTTT
>TRBV7-9|few|TRBD1|TRBJ1-3
CASSPPDRVGNTIYF
TGTGCCAGCAGCCCCCCGGACAGGGTGGGAAACACCATATATTTT
>TRBV10-1|once|TRBD2|TRBJ2-3
CASSESWRGRDTQYF
TGCGCCAGCAGTGAGTCTTGGCGGGGGAGAGATACGCAGTATTTT
>TRBV28|.|.|TRBJ2-2
CASLGGGEGTGELFF
TGTGCCTCCCTAGGGGGGGGCGAGGGAACCGGGGAGCTGTTTTTT
>TRBV30|.|TRBD1|TRBJ1-3
CARTTGGIGNTIYF
TGTGCCCGAACGACAGGGGGCATCGGAAACACCATATATTTT
>TRBV18|.|.|TRBJ2-1
CASSPRGANEQFF
TGTGCCAGCTCACCTCGGGGGGCTAATGAGCAGTTCTTC
>TRBV28|.|.|TRBJ1-2
CASSLQPHQAGYTF
TGTGCCAGCAGTTTACAACCCCATCAGGCGGGCTACACCTTC
>TRBV7-2|.|TRBD1|TRBJ2-2
CASSFHSGGNTGELFF
TGTGCCAGCAGCTTCCACTCAGGGGGGAACACCGGGGAGCTGTTTTTT
>TRBV29-1|.|.|TRBJ1-5
CSVEGEGNQPQHF
TGCAGCGTGGAGGGAGAAGGCAATCAGCCCCAGCATTTT
>TRBV6-5|.|.|TRBJ2-3
CASSYLGEDTQYF
TGTGCCAGCAGTTACCTCGGGGAAGATACGCAGTATTTT
>TRBV6-1|.|.|TRBJ1-1
CASSESGRRTEAFF
TGTGCCAGCAGTGAATCGGGGAGGAGGACTGAAGCTTTCTTT
>TRBV7-9|once|TRBD1|TRBJ1-1
CSSSPKGQGAAFF
TGTTCCAGCAGCCCAAAGGGACAGGGGGCGGCTTTCTTT
>TRBV28|.|.|TRBJ2-1
CATRGPTYNEQFF
TGTGCCACGCGGGGGCCTACCTACAATGAGCAGTTCTTC
>TRBV5-1|.|TRBD1|TRBJ1-4
CASSRGQGVNEKLFF
TGCGCCAGCAGTCGTGGACAGGGAGTTAACGAAAAACTGTTTTTT
>TRBV5-1|.|TRBD1|TRBJ1-1
CASSFGTGNTEAFF
TGCGCCAGCAGCTTTGGGACAGGGAACACTGAAGCTTTCTTT
>TRBV28|.|.|TRBJ1-5
CASSFGTSNQPQHF
TGTGCCAGCAGTTTTGGCACTAGCAATCAGCCCCAGCATTTT
>TRBV7-2|.|TRBD1|TRBJ2-7
CASSPDRGRYEQYF
TGTGCCAGCAGCCCTGACAGGGGCCGCTACGAGCAGTACTTC
>TRBV6-1|.|.|TRBJ1-6
CASSEKEGGGNSPLHF
TGTGCCAGCAGTGAAAAGGAAGGGGGAGGGAATTCACCCCTCCACTTT
>TRBV7-8|.|TRBD2|TRBJ2-1
CASSLGGSGSSNEQFF
TGTGCCAGCAGCTTAGGAGGTAGCGGGAGTTCCAATGAGCAGTTCTTC
>TRBV28|.|.|TRBJ1-1
CASTRGLGTEAFF
TGTGCCAGCACCAGGGGTTTAGGCACTGAAGCTTTCTTT
>TRBV5-1|.|TRBD1|TRBJ2-2
CASSLIETGGTGELFF
TGCGCCAGCAGCTTAATTGAGACAGGGGGCACCGGGGAGCTGTTTTTT
>TRBV7-9|.|TRBD2|TRBJ2-5
CASSLSTSGQETQYF
TGTGCCAGCAGCTTATCGACTAGCGGCCAAGAGACCCAGTACTTC
>TRBV19|once|.|TRBJ2-5
CASSIGAKSETQYF
TGTGCCAGTAGTATTGGGGCAAAATCGGAGACCCAGTACTTC
>TRBV28|.|.|TRBJ1-2
CASSVQGINYGYTF
TGTGCCAGCAGTGTACAGGGAATAAACTATGGCTACACCTTC
>TRBV9|.|TRBD1|TRBJ2-2
CASSVDGRGFANTGELFF
TGTGCCAGCAGCGTAGATGGCAGGGGGTTCGCGAACACCGGGGAGCTGTTTTTT